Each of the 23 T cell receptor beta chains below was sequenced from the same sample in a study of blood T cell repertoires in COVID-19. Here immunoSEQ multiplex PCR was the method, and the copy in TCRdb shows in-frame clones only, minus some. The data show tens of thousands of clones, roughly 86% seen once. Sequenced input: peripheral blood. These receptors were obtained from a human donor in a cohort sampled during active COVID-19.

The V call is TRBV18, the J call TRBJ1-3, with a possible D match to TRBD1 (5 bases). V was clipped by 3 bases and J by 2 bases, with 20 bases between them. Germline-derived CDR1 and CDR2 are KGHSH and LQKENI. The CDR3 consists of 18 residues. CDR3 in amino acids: CASSPFPKLSGTGNTIYF. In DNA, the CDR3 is TGTGCCAGCTCACCGTTCCCTAAACTCTCAGGGACTGGAAACACCATATATTTT.

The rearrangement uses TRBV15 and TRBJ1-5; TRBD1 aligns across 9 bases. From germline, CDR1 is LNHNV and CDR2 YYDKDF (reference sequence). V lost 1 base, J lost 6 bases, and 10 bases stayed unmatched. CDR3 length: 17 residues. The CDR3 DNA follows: TGTGCCACCAGCAGAGCCAGAGTCGGGACAGGGAGTCAGCCCCAGCATTTT. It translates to CATSRARVGTGSQPQHF.

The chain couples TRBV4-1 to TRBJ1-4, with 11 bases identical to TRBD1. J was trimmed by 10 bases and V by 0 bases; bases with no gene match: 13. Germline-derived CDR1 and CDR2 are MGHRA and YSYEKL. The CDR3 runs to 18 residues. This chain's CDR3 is CASSQEVPSIGTGGKLFF. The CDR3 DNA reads TGCGCCAGCAGCCAAGAAGTACCTAGTATAGGGACAGGGGGAAAACTGTTTTTT.

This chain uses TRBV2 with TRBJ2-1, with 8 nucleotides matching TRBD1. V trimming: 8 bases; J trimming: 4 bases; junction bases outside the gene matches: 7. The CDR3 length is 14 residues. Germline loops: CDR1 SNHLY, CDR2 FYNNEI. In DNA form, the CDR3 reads TGTGCCAGCGAACAGGGGGGCCGGTACAATGAGCAGTTCTTC. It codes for CASEQGGRYNEQFF.

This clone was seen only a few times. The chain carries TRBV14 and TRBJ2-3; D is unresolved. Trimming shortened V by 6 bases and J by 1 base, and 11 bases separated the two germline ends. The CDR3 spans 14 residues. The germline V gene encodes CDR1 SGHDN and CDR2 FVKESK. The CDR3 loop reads CASRHTHRTDTQYF. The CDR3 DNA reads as TGTGCCAGCAGACATACCCACCGCACAGATACGCAGTATTTT. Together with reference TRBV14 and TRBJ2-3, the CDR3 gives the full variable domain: EAGVTQFPSHSVIEKGQTVTLRCDPISGHDNLYWYRRVMGKEIKFLLHFVKESKQDESGMPNNRFLAERTGGTYSTLKVQPAELEDSGVYFCASRHTHRTDTQYFGPGTRLTVL.

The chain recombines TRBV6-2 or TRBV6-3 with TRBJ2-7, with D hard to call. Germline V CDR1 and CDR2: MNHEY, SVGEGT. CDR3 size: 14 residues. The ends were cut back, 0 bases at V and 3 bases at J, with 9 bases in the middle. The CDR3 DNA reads TGTGCCAGCAGTTACTCGACTGCCAACTACGAGCAGTACTTC. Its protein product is CASSYSTANYEQYF.

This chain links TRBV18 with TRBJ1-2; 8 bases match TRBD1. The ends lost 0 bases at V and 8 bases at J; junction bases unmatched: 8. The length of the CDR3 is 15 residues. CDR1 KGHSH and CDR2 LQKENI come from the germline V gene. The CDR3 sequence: CASSPPLQGAWGYTF. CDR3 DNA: TGTGCCAGCTCACCACCGTTGCAGGGGGCCTGGGGCTACACCTTC.

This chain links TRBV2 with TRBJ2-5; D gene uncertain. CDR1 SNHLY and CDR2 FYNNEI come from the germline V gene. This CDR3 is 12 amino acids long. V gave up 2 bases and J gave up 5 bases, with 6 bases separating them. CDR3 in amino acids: CASSETMETQYF. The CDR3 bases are TGTGCCAGCAGTGAAACTATGGAGACCCAGTACTTC.

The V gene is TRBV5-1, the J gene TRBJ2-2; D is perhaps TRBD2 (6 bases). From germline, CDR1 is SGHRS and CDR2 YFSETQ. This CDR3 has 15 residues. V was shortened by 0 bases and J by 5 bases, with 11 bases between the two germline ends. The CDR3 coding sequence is TGCGCCAGCAGCTTGGGGGTGCGGGGAACCGGGGAGCTGTTTTTT. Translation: CASSLGVRGTGELFF.

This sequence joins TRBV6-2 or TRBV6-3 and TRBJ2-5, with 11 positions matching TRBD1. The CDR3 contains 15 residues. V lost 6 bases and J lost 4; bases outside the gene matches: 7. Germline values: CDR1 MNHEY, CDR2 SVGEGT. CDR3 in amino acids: CASSPGQGGGETQYF. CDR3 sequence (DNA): TGTGCCAGCAGCCCGGGACAGGGGGGAGGAGAGACCCAGTACTTC.

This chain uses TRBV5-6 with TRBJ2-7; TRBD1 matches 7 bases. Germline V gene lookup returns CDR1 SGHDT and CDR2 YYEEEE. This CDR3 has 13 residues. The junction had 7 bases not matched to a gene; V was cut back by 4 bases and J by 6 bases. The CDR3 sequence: CASSARQGSEQYF. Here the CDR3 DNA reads TGTGCCAGCAGCGCACGACAGGGCAGCGAGCAGTACTTC.

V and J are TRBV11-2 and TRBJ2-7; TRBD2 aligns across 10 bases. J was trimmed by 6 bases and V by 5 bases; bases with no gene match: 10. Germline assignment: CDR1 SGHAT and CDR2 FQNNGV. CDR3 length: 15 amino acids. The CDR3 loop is CASSLIAGGVGEQYF. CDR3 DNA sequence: TGTGCCAGCAGCCTGATAGCGGGGGGAGTCGGCGAGCAGTACTTC.

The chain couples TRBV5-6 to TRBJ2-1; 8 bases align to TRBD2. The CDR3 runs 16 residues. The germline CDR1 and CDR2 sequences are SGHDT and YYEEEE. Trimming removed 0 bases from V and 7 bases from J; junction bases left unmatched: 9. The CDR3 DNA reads TGTGCCAGCAGCTTGGGGTCCGGGGGGGCCGTAAATGAGCAGTTCTTC. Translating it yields CASSLGSGGAVNEQFF.

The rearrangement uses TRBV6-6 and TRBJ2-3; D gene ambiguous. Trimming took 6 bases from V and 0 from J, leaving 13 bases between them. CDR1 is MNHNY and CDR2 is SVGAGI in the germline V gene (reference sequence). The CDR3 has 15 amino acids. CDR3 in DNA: TGTGCCAGCAGCCCCGTCTTTGTTAGCACAGATACGCAGTATTTT. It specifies CASSPVFVSTDTQYF.

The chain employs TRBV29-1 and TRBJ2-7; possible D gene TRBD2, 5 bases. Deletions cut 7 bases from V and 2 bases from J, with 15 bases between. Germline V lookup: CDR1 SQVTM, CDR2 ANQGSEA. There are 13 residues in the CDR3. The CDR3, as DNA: TGCAGCGCCAGACCCTCCGGGGCCTACGAGCAGTACTTC. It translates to CSARPSGAYEQYF.

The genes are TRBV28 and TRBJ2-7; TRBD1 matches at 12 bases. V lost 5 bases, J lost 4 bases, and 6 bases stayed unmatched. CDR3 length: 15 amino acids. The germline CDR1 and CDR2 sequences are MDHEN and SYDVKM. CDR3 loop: CASSTPGQGAYEQYF. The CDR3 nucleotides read TGTGCCAGCAGTACACCGGGACAGGGGGCGTACGAGCAGTACTTC.

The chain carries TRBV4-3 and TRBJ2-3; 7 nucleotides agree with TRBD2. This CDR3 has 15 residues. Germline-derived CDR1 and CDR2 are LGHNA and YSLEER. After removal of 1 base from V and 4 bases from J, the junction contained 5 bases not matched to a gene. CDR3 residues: CASSQARGRADTQYF. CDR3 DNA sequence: TGCGCCAGCAGCCAAGCCCGGGGGAGGGCAGATACGCAGTATTTT.

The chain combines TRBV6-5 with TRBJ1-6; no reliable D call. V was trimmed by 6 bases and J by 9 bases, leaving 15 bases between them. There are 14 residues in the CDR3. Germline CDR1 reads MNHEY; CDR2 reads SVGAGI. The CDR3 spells CASRPLSIGSPLHF. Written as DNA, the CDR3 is TGTGCCAGCAGGCCCCTTTCAATCGGTTCACCCCTCCACTTT.

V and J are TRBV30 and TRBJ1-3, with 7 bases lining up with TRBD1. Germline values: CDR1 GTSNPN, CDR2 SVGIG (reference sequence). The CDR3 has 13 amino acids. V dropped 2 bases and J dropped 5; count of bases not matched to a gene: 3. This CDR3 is CAWSSQGRNTIYF. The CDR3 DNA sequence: TGTGCCTGGAGTTCACAGGGGAGAAACACCATATATTTT.

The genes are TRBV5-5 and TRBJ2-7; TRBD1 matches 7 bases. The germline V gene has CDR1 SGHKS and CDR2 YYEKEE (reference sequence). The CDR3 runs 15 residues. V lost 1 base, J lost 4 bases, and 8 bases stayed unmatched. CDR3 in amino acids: CASSLFRQGEYEQYF. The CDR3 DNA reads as TGTGCCAGCAGCTTGTTTCGGCAGGGGGAATACGAGCAGTACTTC.

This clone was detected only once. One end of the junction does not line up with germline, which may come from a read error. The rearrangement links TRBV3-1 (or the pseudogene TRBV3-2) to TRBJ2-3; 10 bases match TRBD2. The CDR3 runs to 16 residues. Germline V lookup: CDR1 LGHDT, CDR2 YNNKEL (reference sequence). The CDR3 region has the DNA TGTGCCAGCACCCAATCAACTAGCGGGGGCACAGATACGCAGTATTTT. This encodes CASTQSTSGGTDTQYF.

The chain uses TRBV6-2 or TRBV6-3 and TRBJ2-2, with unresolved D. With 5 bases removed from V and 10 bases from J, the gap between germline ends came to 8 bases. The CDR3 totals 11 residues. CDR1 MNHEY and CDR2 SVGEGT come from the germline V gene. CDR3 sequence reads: CASSNDLELFF. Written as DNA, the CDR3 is TGTGCCAGCAGTAACGACTTGGAGCTGTTTTTT.

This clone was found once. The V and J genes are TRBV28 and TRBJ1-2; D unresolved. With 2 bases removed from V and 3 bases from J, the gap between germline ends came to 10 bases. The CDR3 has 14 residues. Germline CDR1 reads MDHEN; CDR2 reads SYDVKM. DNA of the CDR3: TGTGCCAGCAGTTTAAATGGGCCCCACTATGGCTACACCTTC. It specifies CASSLNGPHYGYTF.